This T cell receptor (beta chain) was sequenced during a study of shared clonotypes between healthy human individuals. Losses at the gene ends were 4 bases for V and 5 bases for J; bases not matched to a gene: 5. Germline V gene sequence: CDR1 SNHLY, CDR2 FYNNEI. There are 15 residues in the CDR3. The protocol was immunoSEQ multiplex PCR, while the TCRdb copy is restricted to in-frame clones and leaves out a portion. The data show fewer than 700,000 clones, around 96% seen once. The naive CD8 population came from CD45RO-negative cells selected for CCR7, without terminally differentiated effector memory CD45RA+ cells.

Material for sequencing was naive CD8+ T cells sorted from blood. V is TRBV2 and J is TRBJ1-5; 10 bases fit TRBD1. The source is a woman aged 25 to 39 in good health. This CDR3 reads CASSGGQGLDQPQHF. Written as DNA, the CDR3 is TGTGCCAGCAGTGGGGGACAGGGGCTCGATCAGCCCCAGCATTTT.